This TCR beta chain emerged from a study of vaccination effects on CD4 cells after COVID-19. Study-level information: Viral peptide pools were used in the ViraFEST assay to expand antigen-specific CD4+ T cells, and sequencing came afterward. All study participants received two doses of BNT162b2 or mRNA-1273 vaccine.

This CDR3 region has 15 residues. Germline V CDR1 and CDR2: LGHDT, YNNKEL (reference sequence). V lost 1 base, J lost 1 base, and 1 base stayed unmatched. TCRdb keeps only in-frame clones here, not all; method: immunoSEQ multiplex PCR. Among almost 40,000 clones listed, about four fifths were seen once. In the case of this clone: Its antigen is currently unknown.

At the end of approximately 10 days of culture, CD4+ T cells were isolated. Among the vaccine recipients, none had a prior SARS-CoV-2 infection, and nucleocapsid antibodies were negative. Study-level findings and limits: Limitations: small convalescent group and missing early post-infection timepoints.

The specimen was CD4+ T cells from PBMCs cultured without peptide, collected before COVID-19 vaccination. This rearrangement joins TRBV3-1 (or the pseudogene TRBV3-2) to TRBJ2-7, with 10 bases identical to TRBD1. The source of this sequence is a human donor who received a COVID-19 vaccine. The CDR3 protein is CASSQGGQGSYEQYV. CDR3 DNA sequence: TGTGCCAGCAGCCAAGGGGGACAGGGGTCCTACGAGCAGTACGTC.